The sequence of this TCR beta chain was determined in a study of cytomegalovirus exposure and HLA in healthy donors. About the study: The 120 validation repertoires used the same platform as the 600 to 750 first-cohort repertoires (as reported by a later analysis). Study-level results: Specific recognition of CMV antigens was confirmed in vitro for three chains (all CMV-associated). Cytomegalovirus-associated status was assigned to more than 150 TCR beta chains.

Some clones are missing from TCRdb's copy, which holds only in-frame ones; the method was immunoSEQ multiplex PCR. The sample comprises roughly 230,000 clones, roughly 87% of which are singletons, and around 3.1% rests with the top ten. To note about this clone: No antigen is known for it.

The CDR3 runs 13 residues. J lost 3 bases, V lost 7 bases, and 4 bases had no gene match. The germline V gene encodes CDR1 MNHNY and CDR2 SVGAGI (reference sequence). While the first cohort had fewer than 850 subjects, the donors belonged to the separate validation cohort of over a hundred subjects. This chain connects TRBV6-6 to TRBJ2-7; TRBD1 aligns across 9 bases. Sequenced: PBMCs. This TCR was recovered from a woman aged 25 to 39 in good health and CMV-seronegative. The DNA of the CDR3 is TGTGCCAGCACCCGGACAGGGGACTACGAGCAGTACTTC. Its protein is CASTRTGDYEQYF.